This T cell receptor (beta chain) was sequenced during a study of memory CD4+ T cells and cytomegalovirus serostatus (dated by TCRdb to about 2019). With regard to the full study: The cohort included around 35 healthy adults from Belgium, of whom 9 were CMV seropositive and about 25 were CMV seronegative. To replicate a published TCR-based CMV serostatus classifier, the researchers sequenced the CD4+ memory TCRbeta repertoires of a Belgian cohort whose cytomegalovirus serostatus was known.

On this clone: The target of this receptor is not known. Qualities for individual bases were not recorded, and no much larger clone is one base off.

Genomic DNA was extracted from sorted cells with the Quick-DNA Microprep Kit. Amplification of TCRbeta DNA was done with the immunoSEQ hsTCRbeta kit, following the protocol from the manufacturer. An Illumina MiSeq instrument was used to sequence the TCRbeta libraries. In the original analysis: Following removal of out-of-frame sequences, 2 million to 2.5 million distinct TCRbeta sequences were retained, with an average of approximately 69,000 per individual. Each individual was scored according to the count of more than 150 previously reported CMV-associated TCRbeta sequences and the total productive distinct TCRbeta count. A beta-binomial model was reimplemented in Python, and random forests from scikit-learn, run with default parameters, were trained on data from the US cohort. Classifier performance on the Belgian cohort was summarized as median AUC with percentile confidence intervals calculated over 10,000 bootstrap iterations. TCRdb provides this immuneACCESS table in a form limited to in-frame rearrangements. Some clones are lacking; in checked studies, under half of them reflect an unresolved V gene, and why the rest are absent is not known. For V, J and clone size, that table is used; D and trimming come from the DNA. Within this sample are 20,000 to 30,000 clones, with 70% to 85% of them counted one time only. Approximately 1% of the sample goes to the ten largest clones.

Single viable CD3+CD4+CD8-CD45RO+ cells were sorted as memory CD4+ T cells on a FACSAria II. CMV serostatus was determined with a Roche Elecsys assay detecting serum IgG against CMV pp150, pp28, p38 and p52. Once the samples were thawed, total CD4+ T cells were enriched through positive selection using CD4 magnetic microbeads. Samples originated from another study that specifically interrogated the CD4+ T cell memory repertoire. Following standard operating procedures, peripheral blood mononuclear cells were isolated and cryopreserved, while serum was kept at -80 degrees C. Staining used CD3-PerCP (BW264/56), CD4-APC (RPA-T4), CD45RO-PE (UCHT1) and CD8-Pacific Orange (3B5) antibodies, with Sytox blue excluding non-viable cells. The full study reports these points: The results were interpreted as suggesting that the CMV-associated TCR signature is largely present in the CD4+ memory repertoire. Only CD4+CD45RO+ memory cells were sequenced, unlike the original study, which covered naive and memory CD4+ and CD8+ populations. For predicting CMV serostatus, the median bootstrapped AUC was about 0.95 using the original framework and about 0.89 using a US-trained random forest. Among the 160 or so previously reported CMV-associated TCRbeta sequences, over 65 showed up in the CD4+ memory repertoires, with each one found in between one and five individuals. The original-framework classifier achieved a median bootstrapped AUC of 0.95 with a 95% CI of 0.76-1.00 on the Belgian cohort.

This clonotype was sampled from an adult in good health and CMV-seronegative. Material for sequencing was memory CD4+ T cells from blood.

The CDR3 region: CSVEDMGLNTEAFF. The sequenced DNA is TGCAGCGTTGAAGATATGGGACTGAACACTGAAGCTTTCTTT. The chain was built from TRBV29-1 and TRBJ1-1; the D gene is perhaps TRBD1, on 5 matching bases. CDR1 and CDR2, per the germline V gene, are SQVTM and ANQGSEA. V is reduced by 0 bases and J by 0 bases, leaving a spacing of 8 bases between them. The CDR3 numbers 14 residues from cysteine through phenylalanine. Left in the record is the CDR3 DNA by itself, 42 bases read in frame from the first base. With all but the CDR3 taken from the reference TRBV29-1 and TRBJ1-1 genes, the full variable domain is: SAVISQKPSRDICQRGTSLTIQCQVDSQVTMMFWYRQQPGQSLTLIATANQGSEATYESGFVIDKFPISRPNLTFSTLTVSNMSPEDSSIYLCSVEDMGLNTEAFFGQGTRLTVV.